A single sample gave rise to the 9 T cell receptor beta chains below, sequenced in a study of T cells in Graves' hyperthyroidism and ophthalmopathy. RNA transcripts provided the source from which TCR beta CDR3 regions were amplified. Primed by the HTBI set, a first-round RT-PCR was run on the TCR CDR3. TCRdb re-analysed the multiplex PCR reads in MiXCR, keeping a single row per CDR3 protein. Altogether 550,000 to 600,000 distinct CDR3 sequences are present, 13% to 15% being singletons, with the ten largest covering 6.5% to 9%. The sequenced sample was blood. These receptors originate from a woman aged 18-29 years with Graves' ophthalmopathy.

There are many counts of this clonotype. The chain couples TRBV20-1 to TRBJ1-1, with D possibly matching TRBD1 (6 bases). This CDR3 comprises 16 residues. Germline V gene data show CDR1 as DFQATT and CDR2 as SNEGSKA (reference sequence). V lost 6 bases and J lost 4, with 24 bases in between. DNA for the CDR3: TGCAGTGCCCCGGTTAGTGGGGGGGGCTGGGGCACTGAAGCTTTCTTT. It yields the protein CSAPVSGGGWGTEAFF.

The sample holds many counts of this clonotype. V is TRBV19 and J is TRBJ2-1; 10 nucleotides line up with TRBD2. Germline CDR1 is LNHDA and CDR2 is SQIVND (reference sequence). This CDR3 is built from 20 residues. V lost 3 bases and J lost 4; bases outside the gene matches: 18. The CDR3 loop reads CASSISRGLAATLIYNEQFF. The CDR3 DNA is TGTGCCAGTAGTATTTCCCGCGGACTAGCGGCAACCTTAATTTACAATGAGCAGTTCTTC.

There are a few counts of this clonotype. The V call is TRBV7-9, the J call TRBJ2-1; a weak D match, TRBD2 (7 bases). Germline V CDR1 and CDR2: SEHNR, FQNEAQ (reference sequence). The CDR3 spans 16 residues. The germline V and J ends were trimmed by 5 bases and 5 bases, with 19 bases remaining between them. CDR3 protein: CASSPYWGRGNNEQFF. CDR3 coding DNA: TGTGCCAGCAGCCCTTATTGGGGGAGGGGGAACAATGAGCAGTTCTTC.

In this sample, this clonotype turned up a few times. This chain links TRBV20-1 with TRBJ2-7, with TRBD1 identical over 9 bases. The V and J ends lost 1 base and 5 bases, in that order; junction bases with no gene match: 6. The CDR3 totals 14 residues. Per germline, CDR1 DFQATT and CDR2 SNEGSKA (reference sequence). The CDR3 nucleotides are TGCAGTGCTAGAGCGGACAGGGGACGCGACGAGCAGTACTTC. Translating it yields CSARADRGRDEQYF.

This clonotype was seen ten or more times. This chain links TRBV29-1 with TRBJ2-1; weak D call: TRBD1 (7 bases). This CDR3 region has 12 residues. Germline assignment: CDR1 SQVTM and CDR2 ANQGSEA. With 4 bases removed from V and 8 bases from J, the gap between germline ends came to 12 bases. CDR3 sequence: CSVVVRGDEQFF. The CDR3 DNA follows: TGCAGCGTTGTTGTCAGGGGGGATGAGCAGTTCTTC.

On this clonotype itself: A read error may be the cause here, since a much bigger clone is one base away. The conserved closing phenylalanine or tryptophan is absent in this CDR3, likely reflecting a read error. The CDR3 here is CASSRGSYASYGYTL. The CDR3 DNA follows: TGTGCCAGCAGCCGAGGCAGCTACGCCAGCTATGGCTACACCCTC. This chain joins TRBV5-8 and TRBJ1-2; no clear D. Trimming left V 4 bases short and J 4 bases short, with 17 bases between. Germline values: CDR1 SGHTS, CDR2 YDEGEE. The CDR3 extends over 15 amino acids.

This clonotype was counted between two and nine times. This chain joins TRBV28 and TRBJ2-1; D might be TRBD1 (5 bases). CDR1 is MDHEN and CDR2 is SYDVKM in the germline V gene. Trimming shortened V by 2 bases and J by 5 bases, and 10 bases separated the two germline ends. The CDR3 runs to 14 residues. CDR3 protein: CASSLGALDNEQFF. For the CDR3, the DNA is TGTGCCAGCAGTTTAGGGGCCCTGGACAATGAGCAGTTCTTC. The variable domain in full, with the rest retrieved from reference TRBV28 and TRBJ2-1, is DVKVTQSSRYLVKRTGEKVFLECVQDMDHENMFWYRQDPGLGLRLIYFSYDVKMKEKGDIPEGYSVSREKKERFSLILESASTNQTSMYLCASSLGALDNEQFFGPGTRLTVL.

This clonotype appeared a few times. The CDR3 DNA is TGCAGTGCTAAAGTATCGGAGGGACCTAACTATGGCTACACCTTC. Translation: CSAKVSEGPNYGYTF. V and J are TRBV20-1 and TRBJ1-2, with D tentatively TRBD1 (5 bases). The length of the CDR3 is 15 residues. Germline CDR1 reads DFQATT; CDR2 reads SNEGSKA (reference sequence). Trimming shortened V by 4 bases and J by 0 bases, and 15 bases separated the two germline ends.

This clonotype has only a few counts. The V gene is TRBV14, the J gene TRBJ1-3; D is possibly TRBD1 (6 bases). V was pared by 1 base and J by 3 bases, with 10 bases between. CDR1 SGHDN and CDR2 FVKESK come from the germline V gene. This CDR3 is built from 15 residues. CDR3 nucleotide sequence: TGTGCCAGCAGCCAAGTAGGGACACTTGGAAACACCATATATTTT. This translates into CASSQVGTLGNTIYF.